This T cell receptor beta chain was observed in a study of shared clonotypes between healthy human individuals. Whole-study findings and limits: Shared across a few donors were around 5% of the naive CD4 clonotypes.

The CDR3 extends over 18 amino acids. Trimming stripped 5 bases from V and 2 bases from J, with 19 bases between. Germline assignment: CDR1 SGHTA and CDR2 FQGNSA. Per the authors' pipeline: ImmunoSEQ yielded junction-only sequences lacking quality scores, so filtering differed. Clones were sequenced by immunoSEQ multiplex PCR, and TCRdb holds only the in-frame ones, with some missing. D and trimming were read from the DNA, whereas the V and J calls and clone size are those reported in that table. The table lists about a million clones, under 80% of them singletons. Details on this clone: What it recognizes is unknown.

This TCR was sampled from a man aged 18-30 years in good health. What was sequenced was memory CD4+ T cells sorted from blood. Subset specified: CD45RA-negative fraction. The chain joins TRBV7-2 to TRBJ2-6; D possibly corresponds to TRBD2 (6 bases). The CDR3 bases are TGTGCCAGCAGCCGATACCTTGGGGCGGGGACTGGGGCCAACGTCCTGACTTTC. This codes for CASSRYLGAGTGANVLTF.